This TCR beta chain was recorded in a study of T cell responses to AZD1222 COVID-19 vaccine. Comment on this clone: No antigen is known for it.

The CDR3 extends over 13 amino acids. V lost 8 bases to trimming and J lost 5 bases, with 15 bases between them. The assay was immunoSEQ multiplex PCR, and TCRdb's table has in-frame clones only and misses some. The sample records 150,000 or so clones, roughly 89% being singletons. Study-level findings and limits: Only six or seven AZD1222 recipients were seropositive at baseline.

The sequencing used peripheral blood, collected on day 0 of AZD1222 vaccination. This sequence was found in an adult in good health. The chain carries TRBV12-3 or TRBV12-4 and TRBJ1-2; no firm D call. This CDR3 is CASGEDTDYGYTF. In DNA form, the CDR3 reads TGTGCCAGCGGGGAAGACACTGATTATGGCTACACCTTC.